Included here is one T cell receptor (beta chain) sequence, with context. This clone is labeled medium-sized (0.01 to 0.1%). Its antigen is unknown. Base qualities are missing; no much larger clone stands one base away. Libraries were constructed by the immunoSEQ multiplex PCR assay. The source is immuneACCESS, and TCRdb retained only in-frame sequences with V and J called. Part of the clones is not carried over; for the studies checked, unresolved V genes explain less than half of this, and the remainder is unexplained. The table for this sample lists some 49,000 clones; about 86% of them were counted only once. The ten largest clones take up about 3% of the sample. This specimen belongs to a study of control samples from healthy donors and cancer patients (dated by TCRdb to about 2020). The germline V gene specifies MNHEY as CDR1 and SVGAGI as CDR2. Including the terminal cysteine and phenylalanine, the CDR3 comprises 15 residues. Kept here is only the CDR3 DNA, which spans 45 bases and is read in frame from base 1. At the junction V is shortened by 3 bases and J by 3 bases, with 14 bases in between.

The specimen sequenced was PBMCs. This receptor was identified in a woman in her fifties or sixties with lung cancer. The chain was built from TRBV6-5 and TRBJ2-5; TRBD2 is a weak D gene call, 6 bases matching. The nucleotide sequence is TGTGCCAGCAGTTATACCGGGACTCCTAAAGAGACCCAGTACTTC. Its translation reads: CASSYTGTPKETQYF.